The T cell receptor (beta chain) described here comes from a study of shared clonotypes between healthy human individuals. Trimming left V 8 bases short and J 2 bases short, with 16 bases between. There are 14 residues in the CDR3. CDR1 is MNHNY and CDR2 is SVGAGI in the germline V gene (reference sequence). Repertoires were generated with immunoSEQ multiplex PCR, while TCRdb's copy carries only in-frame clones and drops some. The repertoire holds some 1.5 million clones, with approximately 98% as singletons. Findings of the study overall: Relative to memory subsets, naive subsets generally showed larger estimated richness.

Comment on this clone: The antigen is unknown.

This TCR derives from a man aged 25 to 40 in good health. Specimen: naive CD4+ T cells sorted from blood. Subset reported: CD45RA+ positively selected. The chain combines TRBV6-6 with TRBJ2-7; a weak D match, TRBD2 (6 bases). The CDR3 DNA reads TGTGCCAGCTCCCTGGGGGGATTGGCCTACGAGCAGTACTTC. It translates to CASSLGGLAYEQYF.